This entry features one T cell receptor (beta chain) sequence. It was with 60 Vbeta and 13 Jbeta primers that the PCR ran. Data came from immunoSEQ multiplex PCR; TCRdb stores just in-frame clones and leaves some out. The top ten hold around 1.9% of the sample, which has roughly 180,000 clones, about 80% seen once. This sample is part of a study of cytomegalovirus exposure and HLA in healthy donors. This CDR3 spans 15 amino acids. J gave up 4 bases and V 5 bases, and 9 bases lay outside the gene matches. Germline values: CDR1 SGHTA, CDR2 FQGNSA. The TCR originated in a woman aged 18 to 35 in good health and CMV-seropositive. J is TRBJ2-5 and V is TRBV7-2; 8 positions match TRBD2. Sequences were obtained from PBMCs. For the CDR3, the DNA is TGTGCCAGCAGCCTACTCATAGCGGGGACAGAGACCCAGTACTTC. Translation gives CASSLLIAGTETQYF.